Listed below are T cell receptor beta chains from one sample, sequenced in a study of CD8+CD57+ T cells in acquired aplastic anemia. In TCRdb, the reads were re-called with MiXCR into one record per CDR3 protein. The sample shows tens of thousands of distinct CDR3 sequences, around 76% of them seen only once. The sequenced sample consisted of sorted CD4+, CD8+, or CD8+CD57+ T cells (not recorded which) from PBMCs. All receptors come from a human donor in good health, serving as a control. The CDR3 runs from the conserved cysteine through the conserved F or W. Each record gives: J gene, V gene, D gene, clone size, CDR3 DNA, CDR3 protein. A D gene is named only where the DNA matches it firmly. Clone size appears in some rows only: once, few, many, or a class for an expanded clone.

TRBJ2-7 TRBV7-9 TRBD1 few TGTGCCAGCAGCAGAGACCGGGACAGACACTACGAGCAGTACTTC CASSRDRDRHYEQYF
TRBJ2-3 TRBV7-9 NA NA TGTGCCAGCAGCTCAGGAGAGACAGATACGCAGTATTTT CASSSGETDTQYF
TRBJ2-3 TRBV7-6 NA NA TGTGCCAGCAGCTTAATGGGCGGGGAAACAGATACGCAGTATTTT CASSLMGGETDTQYF
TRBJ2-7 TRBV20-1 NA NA TGCAGTGTCAGGGGGGGAAGCTCTGAGCAGTACTTC CSVRGGSSEQYF
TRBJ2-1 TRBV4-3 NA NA TGCGCCAGCAGCCAAGGCTGGGGGGGGGCCGGGGCTGAGCAGTTCTTC CASSQGWGGAGAEQFF
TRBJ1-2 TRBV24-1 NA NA TGTGCCACCAGTGATACGACTACTAACTATGGCTACACCTTC CATSDTTTNYGYTF
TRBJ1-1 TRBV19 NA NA TGTGCCAGTAAGGTTCGGACTGAAGCTTTCTTT CASKVRTEAFF
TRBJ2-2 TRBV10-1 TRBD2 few TGCGCCAGCAGCCTAGGACTAGCCGGGGAGCTGTTTTTT CASSLGLAGELFF
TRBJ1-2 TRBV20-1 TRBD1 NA TGCAGTGCTAGGGACAGGGGGCTAAGTGGCTACACCTTC CSARDRGLSGYTF
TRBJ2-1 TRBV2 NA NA TGTGCCAGCAGTGGATCAGGGTATAGCTCCTACAATGAGCAGTTCTTC CASSGSGYSSYNEQFF
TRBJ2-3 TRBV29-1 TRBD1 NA TGCAGCGTTGATGAGGGAGGACAGGGGACGACAGATACGCAGTATTTT CSVDEGGQGTTDTQYF
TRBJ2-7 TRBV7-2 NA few TGTGCCAGCAGCCGAACAGGGTACGAGCAGTACTTC CASSRTGYEQYF
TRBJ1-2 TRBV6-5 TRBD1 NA TGTGCCAGCCGGGACAGGGGTGGATATGGCTACACCTTC CASRDRGGYGYTF
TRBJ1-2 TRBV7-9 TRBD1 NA TGTGCCAGCAGCCCGGACAGGGTGGGGTACTATGGCTACACCTTC CASSPDRVGYYGYTF
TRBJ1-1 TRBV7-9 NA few TGTGCCAGCAGCTCAAGGGGCAGGGGGAACACTGAAGCTTTCTTT CASSSRGRGNTEAFF
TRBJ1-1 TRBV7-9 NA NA TGTGCCAGCAGCTTAGCTATCATAACCACTGAAGCTTTCTTT CASSLAIITTEAFF
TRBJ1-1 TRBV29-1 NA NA TGCAGCGTTGAAGATCGGGCCTTCAGGGTCTTT CSVEDRAFRVF
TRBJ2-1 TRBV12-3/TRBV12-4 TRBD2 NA TGTGCCAGTAGCGGGGGGGGTGGCAATGAGCAGTTCTTC CASSGGGGNEQFF
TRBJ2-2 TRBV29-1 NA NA TGCAGCGTTGGCCAGAGTTCCGGGGAGCTGTTTTTT CSVGQSSGELFF
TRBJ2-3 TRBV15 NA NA TGTGCCACCAGCAGTGGGTTACAGCCGGATACGCAGTATTTT CATSSGLQPDTQYF